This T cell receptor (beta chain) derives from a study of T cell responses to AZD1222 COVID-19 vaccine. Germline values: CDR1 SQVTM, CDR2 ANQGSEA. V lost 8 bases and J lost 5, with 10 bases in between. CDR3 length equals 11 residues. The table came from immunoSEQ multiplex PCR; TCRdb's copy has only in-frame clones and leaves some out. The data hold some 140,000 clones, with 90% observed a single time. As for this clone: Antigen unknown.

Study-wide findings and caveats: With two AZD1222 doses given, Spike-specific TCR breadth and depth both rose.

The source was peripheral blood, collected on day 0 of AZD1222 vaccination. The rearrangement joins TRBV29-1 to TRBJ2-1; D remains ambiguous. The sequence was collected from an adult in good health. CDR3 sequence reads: CSTRHDNEQFF. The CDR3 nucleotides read TGCAGCACCCGACACGACAATGAGCAGTTCTTC.